This T cell receptor beta chain was captured in a study of shared clonotypes between healthy human individuals. Looking at the study overall: The study used three CD4 naive, three CD4 memory, two CD8 naive and one CD8 memory plate per donor.

The CDR3 has 16 residues. Trimming cost V 4 bases and J 0 bases, with 13 bases left between them. Germline-derived CDR1 and CDR2 are MGHRA and YSYEKL. Clones were sequenced by immunoSEQ multiplex PCR, and TCRdb holds only the in-frame ones, with some missing. The sample has millions of clones, 90% to 95% seen once. Memory CD4+ cells were the fraction left after CD45RA+ naive selection. The sequence was collected from a man aged 18 to 29 in good health. The sequenced sample was naive CD4+ T cells sorted from blood. Specified subset: CD45RA+ positively selected. The chain uses TRBV4-1 and TRBJ2-1; D is uncertain. The CDR3 DNA reads as TGCGCCAGCAGCCCCGATGGGCCCCACTCCTACAATGAGCAGTTCTTC. Translated, it gives CASSPDGPHSYNEQFF.